The source of this T cell receptor beta chain is a study of cytomegalovirus exposure and HLA in healthy donors. Study overall: From donors who were HLA-typed, an early data release held approximately 84 million unique TCRs. General study findings and limits: Most subjects had HLA-A and HLA-B alleles reportedly predicted accurately by TCR beta sequences. Common viral pathogens (according to a later analysis) appeared linked to several of the most significant clusters.

This clone was seen more than once but under ten times. Its antigen is still unknown. PCR employed 60 Vbeta and 13 Jbeta primers. TCRdb's copy holds only in-frame clones and misses some; the assay was immunoSEQ multiplex PCR. The table lists about 200,000 clones, roughly 84% of them singletons. CDR3 length: 13 residues. The V and J ends lost 4 bases and 4 bases respectively, with 8 bases between them. Germline-derived CDR1 and CDR2 are MNHNS and SASEGT. Sequencing input: PBMCs. The chain couples TRBV6-1 to TRBJ1-5; TRBD1 is a possible D gene (6 bases). The TCR originated in a girl between 10 and 17 years old in good health and CMV-seronegative. CDR3 DNA sequence: TGTGCCAGCAGTGCTCAGGGGAATCAGCCCCAGCATTTT. Amino acid sequence: CASSAQGNQPQHF.